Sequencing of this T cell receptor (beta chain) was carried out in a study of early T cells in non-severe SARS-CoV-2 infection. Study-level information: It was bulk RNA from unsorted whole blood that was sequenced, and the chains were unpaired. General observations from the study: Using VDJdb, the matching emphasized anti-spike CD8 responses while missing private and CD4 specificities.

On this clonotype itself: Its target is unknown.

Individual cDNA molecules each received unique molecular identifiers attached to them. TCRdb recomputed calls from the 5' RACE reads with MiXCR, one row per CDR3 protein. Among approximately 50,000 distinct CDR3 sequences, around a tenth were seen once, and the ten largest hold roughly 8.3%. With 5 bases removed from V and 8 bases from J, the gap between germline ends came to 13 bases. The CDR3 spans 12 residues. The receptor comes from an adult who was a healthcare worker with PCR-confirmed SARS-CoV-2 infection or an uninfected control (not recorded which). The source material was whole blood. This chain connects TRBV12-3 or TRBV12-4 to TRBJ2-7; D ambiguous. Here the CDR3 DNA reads TGTGCCAGCAGTCCCACTTCTGCCAAGCAGTACTTC. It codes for CASSPTSAKQYF.